Presented here are 30 T cell receptor beta chains from one specimen sequenced in a study of beta chain features in type 1 diabetes. Sequencing targeted expressed TCRB transcripts, as all isolated RNA had been reverse transcribed. Sequencing used immunoSEQ multiplex PCR; TCRdb keeps in-frame clones, though not all of them. The sample lists around 350,000 clones, roughly an eighth occurring once. The sample taken for sequencing was naive CD4+ T cells from blood. The receptors come from a man aged 18 to 35 in good health.

The V gene is TRBV30, the J gene TRBJ1-1, with TRBD1 as a possible D gene (6 bases). Trimming removed 3 bases from V and 0 bases from J, with 14 bases in between. This CDR3 contains 15 residues. Germline V CDR1 and CDR2: GTSNPN, SVGIG (reference sequence). Here the CDR3 DNA reads TGTGCCTGGAGCCTAATGGACAGAGTGAACACTGAAGCTTTCTTT. This translates into CAWSLMDRVNTEAFF.

In the case of this clone: The germline gene is not matched at one end of the junction; a read error may be the cause. V and J are TRBV28 and TRBJ2-7; TRBD1 matches 9 bases. The CDR3 spans 14 residues. Per germline, CDR1 MDHEN and CDR2 SYDVKM. In DNA, the CDR3 is TGCGCTGCAACCCGACAGGGGGTCTCCTACGAGCAGTACTTC. It codes for CAATRQGVSYEQYF.

In its sample, this clone was seen a few times. This chain links TRBV5-4 with TRBJ2-7, with 9 bases lining up with TRBD2. V gave up 9 bases and J gave up 0 bases; unmatched junction bases: 4. The length of the CDR3 is 13 residues. The germline gives CDR1 SGHNT, CDR2 YYREEE (reference sequence). The CDR3 region is CATGLASSYEQYF. The CDR3 DNA is TGTGCCACCGGACTAGCGAGCTCCTACGAGCAGTACTTC.

This clone was detected a few times. The chain is built from TRBV28 and TRBJ1-2, with TRBD1 matching 9 bases. The CDR3 length is 12 residues. Germline loops: CDR1 MDHEN, CDR2 SYDVKM. V lost 8 bases, J lost 7 bases, and 5 bases stayed unmatched. Here the CDR3 DNA reads TGTGCCAGCGGGACAGGGAGTAGTGGCTACACCTTC. Amino acids: CASGTGSSGYTF.

The rearrangement joins TRBV9 to TRBJ1-4, with D possibly TRBD1 on 5 matching bases. This CDR3 region has 15 residues. The germline V gene has CDR1 SGDLS and CDR2 YYNGEE. Trimming left V 2 bases short and J 5 bases short, with 13 bases between. The CDR3 is CASSVLGQGNEKLFF. The CDR3 nucleotides are TGTGCCAGCAGCGTTTTAGGACAAGGAAATGAAAAACTGTTTTTT.

The genes are TRBV5-6 and TRBJ1-2; D possibly corresponds to TRBD1 (6 bases). Trimming shortened V by 2 bases and J by 4 bases, and 9 bases separated the two germline ends. CDR1 is SGHDT and CDR2 is YYEEEE in the germline V gene. The CDR3 runs 13 residues. CDR3 region: CASSLQGLYGYTF. The CDR3, as DNA: TGTGCCAGCAGCTTACAGGGCCTCTATGGCTACACCTTC.

The chain has TRBV5-1 and TRBJ1-1; maybe TRBD1 (6 bases). The V end lost 1 base, the J end lost 5 bases, and 15 bases lay between the germline ends. This CDR3 spans 15 amino acids. Germline CDR1 and CDR2: SGHRS and YFSETQ. The DNA of the CDR3 is TGCGCCAGCAGCTTGTTTCCGCCAGGGGAAACTGAAGCTTTCTTT. Translation gives CASSLFPPGETEAFF.

The rearrangement joins TRBV20-1 to TRBJ1-2, with D tentatively TRBD1 (5 bases). The germline V gene encodes CDR1 DFQATT and CDR2 SNEGSKA (reference sequence). V lost 3 bases, J lost 8 bases, and 10 bases lay in between. The CDR3 spans 11 residues. The CDR3 here is CSASGTRGYTF. The CDR3 DNA is TGCAGTGCTAGTGGGACTCGAGGCTACACCTTC.

As to this clone: The junction does not match germline at one end; this may be a read error. The sample carries other DNA sequences with the same CDR3. V usage is TRBV7-2 and J usage is TRBJ2-3, with 11 nucleotides matching TRBD2. CDR1 SGHTA and CDR2 FQGNSA come from the germline V gene. This CDR3 has 12 amino acids. The CDR3 protein is CASSLAGGTQYF. CDR3 nucleotides: TGTGCCAGCAGCCTAGCGGGAGGTACGCAGTATTTT.

This clone has just one count. The rearrangement uses TRBV6-5 and TRBJ1-5; D possibly corresponds to TRBD1 (5 bases). CDR1 is MNHEY and CDR2 is SVGAGI in the germline V gene. V was trimmed by 6 bases and J by 3 bases, leaving 6 bases between them. The CDR3 consists of 12 residues. CDR3 bases: TGTGCCAGCAGGACAGTCAATCAGCCCCAGCATTTT. Amino acids: CASRTVNQPQHF.

The V and J genes are TRBV5-1 and TRBJ1-2; D is perhaps TRBD1 (6 bases). Per germline, CDR1 SGHRS and CDR2 YFSETQ. This CDR3 contains 13 residues. The ends were cut back, 2 bases at V and 5 bases at J, with 10 bases in the middle. The CDR3 nucleotides read TGCGCCAGCAGCTTTGAGGGGGAATATGGCTACACCTTC. Its translation is CASSFEGEYGYTF.

This chain uses TRBV5-6 with TRBJ2-3; D uncertain. The CDR3 length is 11 residues. Germline CDR1 SGHDT, CDR2 YYEEEE. The V end was cut by 5 bases, the J end by 6 bases, with 7 bases between. The CDR3 reads CASRRRDTQYF. DNA for the CDR3: TGTGCCAGCAGAAGGCGGGATACGCAGTATTTT.

Only a few counts were recorded for this clone. The chain links TRBV15 to TRBJ2-1, with 10 positions matching TRBD1. The V gene's germline CDR1 is LNHNV and CDR2 YYDKDF (reference sequence). The CDR3 contains 17 residues. Losses at the gene ends were 1 base for V and 3 bases for J; bases not matched to a gene: 6. CDR3 loop: CATSRGLRTGGYNEQFF. Here the CDR3 DNA reads TGTGCCACCAGCAGAGGACTCAGGACAGGGGGCTACAATGAGCAGTTCTTC.

This clone was seen a few times. The V gene is TRBV6-6, the J gene TRBJ2-5; 8 bases align to TRBD2. The junction had 6 bases not matched to a gene; V was cut back by 4 bases and J by 5 bases. The length of the CDR3 is 14 residues. Germline assignment: CDR1 MNHNY and CDR2 SVGAGI (reference sequence). This chain's CDR3 is CASSSGGRRETQYF. The CDR3 DNA is TGTGCCAGCAGTTCGGGAGGGCGGAGGGAGACCCAGTACTTC.

The chain links TRBV12-5 to TRBJ2-1; the match to TRBD2 covers 10 bases. J gave up 10 bases and V 4 bases, and 13 bases lay outside the gene matches. The germline gives CDR1 LGHNT, CDR2 FRNRAP. This CDR3 region has 16 residues. DNA of the CDR3: TGTGCTAGTGGTTCCCTCGGCCTAGCGGGAGCAGGGGAGCAGTTCTTC. As protein: CASGSLGLAGAGEQFF. The full variable domain, completed using reference TRBV12-5 and TRBJ2-1, is DARVTQTPRHKVTEMGQEVTMRCQPILGHNTVFWYRQTMMQGLELLAYFRNRAPLDDSGMPKDRFSAEMPDATLATLKIQPSEPRDSAVYFCASGSLGLAGAGEQFFGPGTRLTVL.

This clone was seen only a few times. V is TRBV7-2 and J is TRBJ2-5; 10 bases agree with TRBD2. CDR3 length: 17 residues. Germline CDR1 and CDR2: SGHTA and FQGNSA. Unmatched junction bases numbered 9, after V lost 1 base and J lost 4 bases. CDR3 protein: CASSLVASSGGAETQYF. In DNA form, the CDR3 reads TGTGCCAGCAGCTTAGTAGCGTCTAGCGGGGGCGCAGAGACCCAGTACTTC.

This clone has more than one count but fewer than ten. V gene TRBV6-4 combines with J gene TRBJ2-3; tentatively, D is TRBD1 (5 bases). Trimming left V 6 bases short and J 0 bases short, with 10 bases between. CDR3 length equals 14 residues. CDR1 is MRHNA and CDR2 is SNTAGT in the germline V gene. In DNA, the CDR3 is TGTGCCAGCAGCGAGACAGTTAGCACAGATACGCAGTATTTT. It encodes CASSETVSTDTQYF.

The chain links TRBV6-5 to TRBJ1-2; D perhaps matches TRBD1 (5 bases). The CDR3 runs to 14 residues. CDR1 MNHEY and CDR2 SVGAGI come from the germline V gene. Trimming cost V 4 bases and J 6 bases, with 15 bases left between them. The CDR3 DNA follows: TGTGCCAGCAGTTCACATCAGGGTGTAAATGGCTACACCTTC. This encodes CASSSHQGVNGYTF.

The V gene is TRBV5-4, the J gene TRBJ2-7, with D possibly matching TRBD1 (5 bases). Deletions cut 1 base from V and 3 bases from J, with 11 bases between. Per germline, CDR1 SGHNT and CDR2 YYREEE (reference sequence). The CDR3 is made up of 14 amino acids. This CDR3 reads CASSLIGALYEQYF. The CDR3 DNA follows: TGTGCCAGCAGCTTGATAGGGGCGCTCTACGAGCAGTACTTC.

In this sample, this clone turned up a few times. This chain joins TRBV6-6 and TRBJ2-3; D is perhaps TRBD1 (5 bases). The CDR3 is made up of 13 amino acids. Looked up from germline, CDR1 is MNHNY and CDR2 is SVGAGI (reference sequence). V gave up 6 bases and J gave up 2 bases, with 9 bases separating them. The CDR3 DNA follows: TGTGCCAGCAGGCAGGGATCCACAGATACGCAGTATTTT. The encoded protein is CASRQGSTDTQYF.

This clone was counted only a few times. The chain uses TRBV21-1 and TRBJ2-7; whether TRBD2, the table's D call, matches the DNA was not checked. TRBV21-1 counts as a pseudogene. The CDR3 totals 15 residues. As DNA, the CDR3 is TGTGCCAGCAGCAAAGTAGCGGCTACGCTCTACGAGCAGTACTTC. This translates into CASSKVAATLYEQYF.

The chain uses TRBV15 and TRBJ2-3, with a tentative D call TRBD1 (6 bases). The CDR3 contains 15 residues. The germline CDR1 and CDR2 sequences are LNHNV and YYDKDF (reference sequence). Trimming stripped 5 bases from V and 1 base from J, with 13 bases between. DNA for the CDR3: TGTGCCACCAGCCAGACGCGACAGGGCACAGATACGCAGTATTTT. This encodes CATSQTRQGTDTQYF.

The chain combines TRBV20-1 with TRBJ2-5; D is ambiguous. The V end lost 4 bases, the J end lost 5 bases, and 8 bases lay between the germline ends. CDR3 length: 11 amino acids. Looked up from germline, CDR1 is DFQATT and CDR2 is SNEGSKA (reference sequence). DNA of the CDR3: TGCAGTGCTACCCCGAGCGAGACCCAGTACTTC. Translation: CSATPSETQYF.

J is TRBJ2-3 and V is TRBV5-4; 12 positions match TRBD2. V was pared by 4 bases and J by 3 bases, with 3 bases of the junction left unmatched. Germline V gene sequence: CDR1 SGHNT, CDR2 YYREEE (reference sequence). The CDR3 has 15 amino acids. CDR3 protein: CASSQTSGSTDTQYF. The CDR3 DNA sequence: TGTGCCAGCAGCCAGACTAGCGGGAGTACAGATACGCAGTATTTT.

This clone has more than one count but fewer than ten. The rearrangement uses TRBV7-5 and TRBJ2-7; the table's TRBD1 call for D was not verified on the DNA. TRBV7-5 is a recognized pseudogene. The CDR3 has 16 residues. Here the CDR3 reads CVRSLVVDRVTYEQYF. The CDR3, as DNA: TGTGTCAGAAGCTTAGTTGTGGACAGGGTTACCTACGAGCAGTACTTC.

This clone was seen a handful of times. The genes are TRBV28 and TRBJ2-2, with TRBD2 as a possible D gene (7 bases). Germline V gives CDR1 MDHEN, CDR2 SYDVKM. The CDR3 has 13 residues. Trimming pared 5 bases from V and 5 bases from J, leaving 9 bases between. CDR3 bases: TGTGCCAGCAGTGCGGGGGCTACCGGGGAGCTGTTTTTT. Its translation is CASSAGATGELFF.

This clone was observed a few times. The rearrangement uses TRBV29-1 and TRBJ2-3, with 7 positions matching TRBD1. Germline assignment: CDR1 SQVTM and CDR2 ANQGSEA. V dropped 4 bases and J dropped 2; count of bases not matched to a gene: 6. CDR3 length: 14 residues. Here the CDR3 reads CSVGLGQSTDTQYF. In DNA form, the CDR3 reads TGCAGCGTTGGTTTGGGACAGTCCACAGATACGCAGTATTTT.

V is TRBV6-5 and J is TRBJ1-2, with 8 nucleotides matching TRBD1. The CDR3 runs 14 residues. The germline V gene has CDR1 MNHEY and CDR2 SVGAGI. V dropped 6 bases and J dropped 2; count of bases not matched to a gene: 5. This chain's CDR3 is CASSRDRQNYGYTF. The CDR3 DNA reads as TGTGCCAGCAGCCGGGACAGGCAAAACTATGGCTACACCTTC.

This chain uses TRBV28 with TRBJ1-4; possible D gene TRBD1, 5 bases. Germline CDR1 is MDHEN and CDR2 is SYDVKM. This CDR3 contains 15 residues. V was cut by 4 bases and J by 8 bases, with 17 bases left in between. The CDR3: CASSSRTRSNEKLFF. CDR3 nucleotides: TGTGCCAGCAGTTCCCGGACACGTTCGAACGAAAAACTGTTTTTT.

The genes are TRBV27 and TRBJ2-3; 7 bases match TRBD2. The CDR3 runs to 14 residues. The ends lost 2 bases at V and 6 bases at J; junction bases unmatched: 5. Germline CDR1 is MNHEY and CDR2 is SMNVEV (reference sequence). The CDR3 spells CASSLTLAVDTQYF. DNA of the CDR3: TGTGCCAGCAGTTTAACCCTAGCGGTTGATACGCAGTATTTT.